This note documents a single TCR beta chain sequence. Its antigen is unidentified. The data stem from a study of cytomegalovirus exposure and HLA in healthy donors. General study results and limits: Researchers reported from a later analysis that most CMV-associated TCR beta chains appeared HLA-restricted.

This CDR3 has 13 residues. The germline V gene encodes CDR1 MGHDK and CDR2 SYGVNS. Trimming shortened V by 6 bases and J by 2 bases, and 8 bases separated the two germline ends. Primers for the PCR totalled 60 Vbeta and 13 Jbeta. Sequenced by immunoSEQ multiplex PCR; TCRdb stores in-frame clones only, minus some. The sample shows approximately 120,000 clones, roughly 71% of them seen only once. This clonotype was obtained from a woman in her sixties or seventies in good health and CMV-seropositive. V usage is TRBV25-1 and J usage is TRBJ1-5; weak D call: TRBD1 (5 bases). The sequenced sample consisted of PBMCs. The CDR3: CASSQGGNQPQHF. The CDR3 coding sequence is TGTGCCAGCAGCCAGGGTGGCAATCAGCCCCAGCATTTT.